Shown below are 30 T cell receptor beta chains from a single sample sequenced in a study of cytomegalovirus exposure and HLA in healthy donors. Use of 60 Vbeta and 13 Jbeta primers characterized the PCR. Sequencing was performed with immunoSEQ multiplex PCR; in TCRdb, only in-frame clones are kept and a portion is missing. Of over 120,000 clones in the sample, around 82% were seen once. Input material: PBMCs. These receptors all come from a female donor in good health and CMV-seronegative.

The rearrangement links TRBV7-6 to TRBJ1-5; D possibly corresponds to TRBD1 (6 bases). Trimming left V 1 base short and J 7 bases short, with 17 bases between. The germline gives CDR1 SGHVS, CDR2 FNYEAQ. The CDR3 is 16 amino acids. Here the CDR3 reads CASSLDGQRKEQPQHF. DNA for the CDR3: TGTGCCAGCAGCTTAGATGGACAGCGGAAAGAACAGCCCCAGCATTTT.

The chain recombines TRBV30 with TRBJ2-2, with 8 bases identical to TRBD2. The germline V gene has CDR1 GTSNPN and CDR2 SVGIG (reference sequence). The V gene end was trimmed by 2 bases and the J gene end by 6 bases; junction bases not matched to a gene: 2. The CDR3 has 13 residues. The CDR3 is CAWSRGGPGELFF. The CDR3 DNA reads as TGTGCCTGGAGTCGGGGGGGGCCCGGGGAGCTGTTTTTT.

V and J are TRBV4-1 and TRBJ2-1; D unresolved. Per the germline V gene, CDR1 is MGHRA and CDR2 is YSYEKL. Trimming took off 5 bases at V and 8 bases at J, with 16 bases between the two ends. The CDR3 covers 14 residues. CDR3 in amino acids: CASSVGQALYEQFF. In DNA, the CDR3 is TGCGCCAGCAGCGTCGGTCAAGCGTTGTATGAGCAGTTCTTC.

This chain connects TRBV28 to TRBJ2-1; 14 bases line up with TRBD2. Germline trimming cut 5 bases from V and 1 base from J; bases unmatched to any gene: 13. The germline CDR1 and CDR2 sequences are MDHEN and SYDVKM. CDR3 length: 20 amino acids. CDR3 residues: CASSKRPGLAGVGSYNEQFF. The CDR3 DNA reads TGTGCCAGCAGTAAACGACCGGGACTAGCGGGAGTCGGGTCCTACAATGAGCAGTTCTTC.

This clone was picked up one time. The gene calls are TRBV28 and TRBJ1-4; 9 positions agree with TRBD1. J lost 12 bases, V lost 6 bases, and 5 bases had no gene match. This CDR3 region has 12 residues. Germline V CDR1 and CDR2: MDHEN, SYDVKM. Here the CDR3 DNA reads TGTGCCAGCAGGCCTGACAGGGGGGAACTGTTTTTT. Amino acid sequence: CASRPDRGELFF.

Points on this clone: A read error may account for a junction end that differs from germline. This chain's CDR3 is CASSVVPQGIDYGYPF. The CDR3 DNA reads as TGTGCCAGCAGCGTAGTACCCCAGGGGATTGACTATGGCTACCCCTTC. The genes are TRBV9 and TRBJ1-2; D is perhaps TRBD1 (6 bases). Germline V gene data show CDR1 as SGDLS and CDR2 as YYNGEE. The CDR3 contains 16 residues.

The chain combines TRBV30 with TRBJ1-1, with D perhaps matching TRBD1 (6 bases). The germline gives CDR1 GTSNPN, CDR2 SVGIG (reference sequence). Between the trimmed V and J ends, which lost 4 bases and 5 bases, there was a span of 17 bases. The CDR3 length is 14 residues. The CDR3 loop reads CAWISGVVGTEAFF. CDR3 in DNA: TGTGCCTGGATATCAGGGGTGGTTGGTACTGAAGCTTTCTTT.

This clone was seen only once. CDR3 sequence (DNA): TGCGCCAGCAGCTTGCGGACAGATACTTTAACCGGGGAGCTGTTTTTT. Its translation: CASSLRTDTLTGELFF. V usage is TRBV5-1 and J usage is TRBJ2-2; weak D call: TRBD1 (6 bases). This CDR3 is built from 16 residues. V gave up 1 base and J gave up 5 bases, with 15 bases separating them. Per germline, CDR1 SGHRS and CDR2 YFSETQ.

The chain carries TRBV14 and TRBJ2-7; no clear D. The V gene's germline CDR1 is SGHDN and CDR2 FVKESK. Between the trimmed V and J ends, which lost 4 bases and 2 bases, there was a span of 15 bases. This CDR3 has 15 residues. The CDR3 loop reads CASSRDEALPYEQYF. The CDR3 DNA reads TGTGCCAGCAGCCGAGATGAGGCCCTTCCCTACGAGCAGTACTTC.

CDR3 nucleotide sequence: TGTGCCAGCAGTAGGGGACAGCTCCAGCCCCAGCATTTT. As protein: CASSRGQLQPQHF. The genes are TRBV27 and TRBJ1-5; 7 bases are a match to TRBD1. CDR3 size: 13 residues. V lost 5 bases to trimming and J lost 7 bases; unmatched junction nucleotides: 5. Germline V gene lookup returns CDR1 MNHEY and CDR2 SMNVEV (reference sequence).

The count of this clone is one. J is TRBJ1-2 and V is TRBV6-6; weak D call: TRBD1 (6 bases). The CDR3 has 14 residues. Trimming pared 9 bases from V and 6 bases from J, leaving 20 bases between. CDR1 and CDR2 (germline): MNHNY, SVGAGI (reference sequence). The CDR3 sequence is CASSDGQRGNGYTF. CDR3 DNA sequence: TGTGCCAGTTCGGACGGACAGCGAGGAAATGGCTACACCTTC.

This clone was observed a single time. The chain combines TRBV28 with TRBJ2-3; D is undetermined. The V gene's germline CDR1 is MDHEN and CDR2 SYDVKM. V was cut by 8 bases and J by 0 bases, with 15 bases left in between. The CDR3 loop spans 15 amino acids. CDR3 bases: TGTGCCAGCGCGGCAGACGTGTTTAGCACAGATACGCAGTATTTT. Its protein is CASAADVFSTDTQYF.

The chain couples TRBV7-2 to TRBJ1-2; 7 bases match TRBD1. The CDR3 consists of 15 residues. Per germline, CDR1 SGHTA and CDR2 FQGNSA. J was trimmed by 4 bases and V by 0 bases; bases with no gene match: 5. CDR3 loop: CASSLARQGGYGYTF. CDR3 DNA: TGTGCCAGCAGCTTAGCAAGACAGGGAGGCTATGGCTACACCTTC.

This chain connects TRBV5-4 to TRBJ2-7; the match to TRBD2 covers 11 bases. Germline V lookup: CDR1 SGHNT, CDR2 YYREEE (reference sequence). The CDR3 has 14 residues. V dropped 7 bases and J dropped 4; count of bases not matched to a gene: 7. CDR3 nucleotide sequence: TGTGCCAGCGCCGAGGGACTAGCGGAGTACGAGCAGTACTTC. It translates to CASAEGLAEYEQYF. The full variable domain, in which reference TRBV5-4 and TRBJ2-7 provide the parts outside the CDR3, is ETGVTQSPTHLIKTRGQQVTLRCSSQSGHNTVSWYQQALGQGPQFIFQYYREEENGRGNFPPRFSGLQFPNYSSELNVNALELDDSALYLCASAEGLAEYEQYFGPGTRLTVT.

This clone was found once. V usage is TRBV6-5 and J usage is TRBJ1-2, with D hard to call. The CDR3 runs to 16 residues. V was shortened by 0 bases and J by 8 bases, with 19 bases between the two germline ends. CDR1 is MNHEY, CDR2 SVGAGI, per germline. Here the CDR3 DNA reads TGTGCCAGCAGTTACTCGATGGTCAGGCGCCCAGGAGGCTACACCTTC. Residues: CASSYSMVRRPGGYTF.

The V and J genes are TRBV27 and TRBJ2-1; 8 bases align to TRBD1. The CDR3 is 13 amino acids. V lost 6 bases and J lost 9; bases outside the gene matches: 7. Germline V gene sequence: CDR1 MNHEY, CDR2 SMNVEV (reference sequence). The CDR3 sequence is CASRYRGVSEQFF. As DNA, the CDR3 is TGTGCCAGCAGGTACAGGGGGGTCAGTGAGCAGTTCTTC.

The chain links TRBV13 to TRBJ2-1, with 13 bases matching TRBD2. The CDR3 runs 17 residues. Germline loops: CDR1 PRHDT, CDR2 FYEKMQ (reference sequence). After removal of 4 bases from V and 6 bases from J, the junction contained 9 bases not matched to a gene. CDR3 bases: TGTGCCAGCAGCTCCAGGACTAGCGGGAGTTTGGGCAATGAGCAGTTCTTC. The encoded protein is CASSSRTSGSLGNEQFF.

This chain joins TRBV15 and TRBJ2-1; 10 nucleotides match TRBD2. Germline values: CDR1 LNHNV, CDR2 YYDKDF (reference sequence). The CDR3 consists of 16 residues. Losses at the gene ends were 3 bases for V and 2 bases for J; bases not matched to a gene: 4. CDR3 DNA sequence: TGTGCCACCAGCAGCCATCTAGCGGGAGCCTACAATGAGCAGTTCTTC. Protein: CATSSHLAGAYNEQFF.

The chain is built from TRBV4-3 and TRBJ2-5, with 10 bases fitting TRBD1. The end of the DNA aligns better with TRBJ2-7, so the J call may be wrong. The CDR3 runs 14 residues. Germline V gives CDR1 LGHNA, CDR2 YSLEER. The CDR3 nucleotides are TGCGCCAGCAGCCAACGACAGGGGGCGGACGAGCAGTACTTC. Residues: CASSQRQGADEQYF.

This rearrangement joins TRBV2 to TRBJ2-7; 7 bases line up with TRBD1. Germline loops: CDR1 SNHLY, CDR2 FYNNEI. Germline trimming cut 7 bases from V and 1 base from J; bases unmatched to any gene: 13. The CDR3 contains 16 residues. CDR3 bases: TGTGCCAGCATTACCGAACAGGGGATCCCTTCCTACGAGCAGTACTTC. Residues: CASITEQGIPSYEQYF.

This rearrangement joins TRBV10-3 to TRBJ1-2; TRBD1 agrees at 7 bases. Germline CDR1 is ENHRY and CDR2 is SYGVKD. After removal of 2 bases from V and 4 bases from J, the junction contained 7 bases not matched to a gene. This CDR3 spans 15 amino acids. CDR3 in DNA: TGTGCCATCAGTGAGCCTGGACAGGTCCGCTATGGCTACACCTTC. It codes for CAISEPGQVRYGYTF.

The chain carries TRBV4-1 and TRBJ1-5, with 7 nucleotides matching TRBD1. Trimming cost V 1 base and J 4 bases; bases outside gene matches: 7. Germline-derived CDR1 and CDR2 are MGHRA and YSYEKL. There are 16 residues in the CDR3. This CDR3 is CASSQVAGGRNQPQHF. CDR3 coding DNA: TGCGCCAGCAGCCAAGTCGCAGGGGGAAGGAATCAGCCCCAGCATTTT.

This chain joins TRBV30 and TRBJ1-2; 10 nucleotides align to TRBD1. The CDR3 sequence is 13 residues long. Germline CDR1 GTSNPN, CDR2 SVGIG (reference sequence). Germline trimming cut 2 bases from V and 7 bases from J; bases unmatched to any gene: 4. The CDR3 spells CAWSTGTGVGYTF. DNA for the CDR3: TGTGCCTGGAGTACCGGGACAGGGGTTGGCTACACCTTC.

The chain employs TRBV19 and TRBJ2-1; D gene unclear. The germline V gene has CDR1 LNHDA and CDR2 SQIVND (reference sequence). The V end was cut by 3 bases, the J end by 5 bases, with 5 bases between. The length of the CDR3 is 12 residues. Here the CDR3 DNA reads TGTGCCAGTAGTATTCTCGACAATGAGCAGTTCTTC. The encoded protein is CASSILDNEQFF.

V usage is TRBV6-4 and J usage is TRBJ1-5, with a tentative D call TRBD1 (6 bases). Trimming removed 3 bases at V and 2 bases at J, with 8 bases between. Looked up from germline, CDR1 is MRHNA and CDR2 is SNTAGT. The CDR3 extends over 14 amino acids. CDR3 sequence reads: CASSEGAGNQPQHF. The CDR3 region has the DNA TGTGCCAGCAGTGAGGGGGCCGGCAATCAGCCCCAGCATTTT.

V is TRBV9 and J is TRBJ2-1, with a weak D call TRBD1 (6 bases). The CDR3 consists of 16 residues. Between the trimmed V and J ends, which lost 3 bases and 5 bases, there was a span of 18 bases. From germline, CDR1 is SGDLS and CDR2 YYNGEE. In DNA, the CDR3 is TGTGCCAGCAGCGCCAAAGACAGGCTCCTAAACAATGAGCAGTTCTTC. Amino acids: CASSAKDRLLNNEQFF. The variable domain in full, completed from reference TRBV9 and TRBJ2-1, reads DSGVTQTPKHLITATGQRVTLRCSPRSGDLSVYWYQQSLDQGLQFLIQYYNGEERAKGNILERFSAQQFPDLHSELNLSSLELGDSALYFCASSAKDRLLNNEQFFGPGTRLTVL.

This clone occurred once. V gene TRBV25-1 combines with J gene TRBJ1-1; perhaps TRBD1 as D (6 bases). Germline lookup yields CDR1 MGHDK and CDR2 SYGVNS. The V gene lost 7 bases and the J gene lost 1 base, with 16 bases spanning the gap. This CDR3 is built from 15 residues. The CDR3 reads CASTRGIGKNTEAFF. The CDR3 coding sequence is TGTGCCAGCACCAGGGGAATAGGGAAGAACACTGAAGCTTTCTTT.

V usage is TRBV5-6 and J usage is TRBJ1-2; unclear D gene. V lost 4 bases and J 3 bases, leaving 7 bases between the germline ends. The CDR3 runs to 12 residues. Germline V lookup: CDR1 SGHDT, CDR2 YYEEEE. The CDR3 reads CASSLADYGYTF. The CDR3 coding sequence is TGTGCCAGCAGCCTTGCAGACTATGGCTACACCTTC.

On this clone: One end of the junction fails to match germline, which may point to a read error. This sample also contains other DNA sequences that code for the same CDR3. The chain joins TRBV28 to TRBJ1-4; D unclear. The length of the CDR3 is 15 residues. CDR1 is MDHEN and CDR2 is SYDVKM in the germline V gene. DNA of the CDR3: TGTGCCAGCAGTTATTCCCCCACAACTAATGAAAAACTATTTTTT. It translates to CASSYSPTTNEKLFF.

This clone appeared a few times. The V gene is TRBV5-4, the J gene TRBJ1-1; 8 bases align to TRBD1. V lost 0 bases, J lost 4 bases, and 8 bases stayed unmatched. The CDR3 has 16 amino acids. CDR1 is SGHNT and CDR2 is YYREEE in the germline V gene (reference sequence). DNA of the CDR3: TGTGCCAGCAGCTTGGGGGGACAGGTAATACGCACTGAAGCTTTCTTT. Its translation: CASSLGGQVIRTEAFF.